Following are 12 T cell receptor beta chains from one sample sequenced in a study of cytomegalovirus exposure and HLA in healthy donors. The repertoire was sequenced with immunoSEQ multiplex PCR; TCRdb's copy has only in-frame clones and lacks some. The sample holds about 40,000 clones, 93% seen once. The sequencing sample was made of PBMCs. Source of these receptors: a woman between 18 and 29 years old in good health and CMV-seronegative.

The DNA for the CDR3 is TGTGCCACCAGCAGAGACAGGGGGCTATACACCATATATTTT. It yields the protein CATSRDRGLYTIYF. The chain carries TRBV15 and TRBJ1-3, with 8 bases identical to TRBD1. The CDR3 is 14 residues long. V was clipped by 0 bases and J by 8 bases; unmatched bases: 3. CDR1 is LNHNV and CDR2 is YYDKDF in the germline V gene (reference sequence).

Only a few counts were recorded for this clone. The chain is built from TRBV2 and TRBJ2-5; 15 nucleotides line up with TRBD2. V lost 5 bases, J lost 4 bases, and 11 bases stayed unmatched. CDR1 and CDR2 from the germline V gene are SNHLY and FYNNEI. This CDR3 comprises 18 residues. The CDR3 here is CASSSGLAGGPWRETQYF. The CDR3, as DNA: TGTGCCAGCAGTTCCGGACTAGCGGGAGGGCCTTGGCGAGAGACCCAGTACTTC.

This chain uses TRBV5-6 with TRBJ2-6; TRBD1 is a possible D gene (5 bases). V was trimmed by 7 bases and J by 0 bases, leaving 11 bases between them. CDR3 length equals 15 residues. Per germline, CDR1 SGHDT and CDR2 YYEEEE. The CDR3, as DNA: TGTGCCAGCTCTCCCCAGGGCTCTGGGGCCAACGTCCTGACTTTC. Protein product: CASSPQGSGANVLTF.

The chain uses TRBV6-5 and TRBJ1-5; D remains ambiguous. CDR3 length equals 14 residues. From germline, CDR1 is MNHEY and CDR2 SVGAGI. Trimming took off 0 bases at V and 7 bases at J, with 10 bases between the two ends. In nucleotides, the CDR3 is TGTGCCAGCAGTTACTCGAGACAAAGACAGCCCCAGCATTTT. The encoded protein is CASSYSRQRQPQHF.

The chain combines TRBV5-6 with TRBJ1-2; 10 nucleotides agree with TRBD1. The germline V gene has CDR1 SGHDT and CDR2 YYEEEE. The CDR3 loop spans 14 amino acids. J was trimmed by 7 bases and V by 4 bases; bases with no gene match: 7. The CDR3 DNA sequence: TGTGCCAGCAGCCAGGACAGGGGGATATCTGGCTACACCTTC. Amino acid sequence: CASSQDRGISGYTF.

Only one count was recorded for this clone. The J gene is TRBJ1-4, the V gene TRBV7-9; a weak D match, TRBD1 (6 bases). Between the trimmed V and J ends, which lost 8 bases and 0 bases, there was a span of 13 bases. The CDR3 is 15 amino acids. CDR1 and CDR2 from the germline V gene are SEHNR and FQNEAQ (reference sequence). CDR3 sequence reads: CASGDRLATNEKLFF. The DNA of the CDR3 is TGTGCCAGCGGAGACAGGCTTGCAACTAATGAAAAACTGTTTTTT.

This chain joins TRBV9 and TRBJ2-1; D remains ambiguous. Germline loops: CDR1 SGDLS, CDR2 YYNGEE. V lost 0 bases and J lost 9, with 16 bases in between. This CDR3 is 15 amino acids long. CDR3: CASSVAAAGVGEQFF. The CDR3 nucleotides are TGTGCCAGCAGCGTAGCTGCGGCCGGAGTCGGTGAGCAGTTCTTC.

This sequence joins TRBV10-3 and TRBJ1-1; 9 nucleotides match TRBD1. CDR1 ENHRY and CDR2 SYGVKD come from the germline V gene. Trimming cost V 11 bases and J 3 bases; bases outside gene matches: 7. The CDR3 runs to 13 residues. Written as DNA, the CDR3 is TGTGCCGTCAAACAGGGGGCCGACACTGAAGCTTTCTTT. It specifies CAVKQGADTEAFF.

V usage is TRBV5-4 and J usage is TRBJ1-1; D gene unclear. V lost 9 bases to trimming and J lost 1 base, with 13 bases between them. CDR1 is SGHNT and CDR2 is YYREEE in the germline V gene (reference sequence). CDR3 size: 13 residues. DNA of the CDR3: TGTGCCACCTTAGCGGGTTCGAACACTGAAGCTTTCTTT. It encodes CATLAGSNTEAFF.

The chain joins TRBV2 to TRBJ1-2; 7 bases fit TRBD1. Germline-derived CDR1 and CDR2 are SNHLY and FYNNEI. The CDR3 has 14 amino acids. V shed 1 base, J shed 4 bases, and the junction held 3 bases outside the gene matches. This chain's CDR3 is CASSEGSGGYGYTF. The CDR3 DNA reads TGTGCCAGCAGTGAAGGGTCAGGGGGCTATGGCTACACCTTC.

The chain carries TRBV5-1 and TRBJ2-7; 10 bases align to TRBD1. This CDR3 contains 15 residues. The trim removed 4 bases at V and 2 bases at J, leaving 6 bases unmatched. Germline lookup yields CDR1 SGHRS and CDR2 YFSETQ. Here the CDR3 DNA reads TGCGCCAGCAGCGAGGGACAGGGGTCCACCTACGAGCAGTACTTC. Its protein product is CASSEGQGSTYEQYF.

V usage is TRBV5-1 and J usage is TRBJ2-3; D ambiguous. Germline V gene lookup returns CDR1 SGHRS and CDR2 YFSETQ. With 4 bases removed from V and 5 bases from J, the gap between germline ends came to 8 bases. There are 12 residues in the CDR3. The CDR3 reads CASSQVGDTQYF. The CDR3 DNA reads as TGCGCCAGCAGCCAGGTGGGAGATACGCAGTATTTT.